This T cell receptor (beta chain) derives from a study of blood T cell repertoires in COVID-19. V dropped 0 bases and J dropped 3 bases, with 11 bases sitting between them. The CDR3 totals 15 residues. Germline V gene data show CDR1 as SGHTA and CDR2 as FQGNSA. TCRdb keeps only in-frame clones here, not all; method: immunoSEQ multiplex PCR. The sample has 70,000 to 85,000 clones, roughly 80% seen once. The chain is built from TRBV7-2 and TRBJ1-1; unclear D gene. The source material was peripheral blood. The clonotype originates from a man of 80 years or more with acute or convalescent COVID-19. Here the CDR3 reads CASSLASGWDTEAFF. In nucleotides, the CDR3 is TGTGCCAGCAGCTTAGCCTCGGGGTGGGACACTGAAGCTTTCTTT.